This T cell receptor beta chain was identified in a study of OX40 agonist ivuxolimab in advanced cancers. Some clones are missing from TCRdb's copy, which holds only in-frame ones; the method was immunoSEQ multiplex PCR. The profile shows about 45,000 clones, approximately 91% of them singletons. This TCR derives from an adult with an advanced solid tumor such as melanoma, head and neck, liver or kidney cancer. Sequencing was performed on CD4+ or CD8+ T cells sorted from blood, taken in a trial of the OX40 agonist ivuxolimab.

This CDR3 reads CASSKERGHTQYF. The DNA of the CDR3 is TGTGCCAGCAGCAAAGAAAGGGGACATACGCAGTATTTT. The J gene is TRBJ2-3, the V gene TRBV21-1. TRBV21-1 is recorded as a pseudogene. The CDR3 sequence is 13 residues long.